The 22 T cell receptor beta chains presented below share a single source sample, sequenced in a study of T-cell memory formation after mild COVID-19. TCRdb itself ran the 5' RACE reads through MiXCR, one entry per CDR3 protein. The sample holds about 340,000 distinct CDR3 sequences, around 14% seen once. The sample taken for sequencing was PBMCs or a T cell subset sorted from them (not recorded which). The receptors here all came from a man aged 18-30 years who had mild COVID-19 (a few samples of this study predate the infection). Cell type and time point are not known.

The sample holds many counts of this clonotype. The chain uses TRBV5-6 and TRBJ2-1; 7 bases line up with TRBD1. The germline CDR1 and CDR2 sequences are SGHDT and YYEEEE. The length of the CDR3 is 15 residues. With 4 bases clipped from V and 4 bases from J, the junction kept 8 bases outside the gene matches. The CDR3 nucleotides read TGTGCCAGCAGCACAACAGGGGAGTCATACAATGAGCAGTTCTTC. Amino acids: CASSTTGESYNEQFF.

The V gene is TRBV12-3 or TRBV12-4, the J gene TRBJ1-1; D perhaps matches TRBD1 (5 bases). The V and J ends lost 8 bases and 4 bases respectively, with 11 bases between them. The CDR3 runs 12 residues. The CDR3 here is CASQEGSTEAFF. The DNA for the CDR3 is TGTGCCAGCCAGGAGGGGAGCACTGAAGCTTTCTTT.

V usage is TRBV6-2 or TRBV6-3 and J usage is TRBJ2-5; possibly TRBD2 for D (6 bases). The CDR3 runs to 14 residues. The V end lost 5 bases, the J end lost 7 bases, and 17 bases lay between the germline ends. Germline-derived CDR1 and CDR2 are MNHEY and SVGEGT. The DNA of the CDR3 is TGTGCCAGCAGTGTCCGGGCCGCCGGGGGGACCCAGTACTTC. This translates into CASSVRAAGGTQYF.

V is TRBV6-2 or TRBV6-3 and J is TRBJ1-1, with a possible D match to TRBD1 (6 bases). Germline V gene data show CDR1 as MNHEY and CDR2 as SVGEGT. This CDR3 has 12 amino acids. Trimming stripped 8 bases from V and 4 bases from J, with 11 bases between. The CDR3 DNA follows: TGTGCCAGCGGAGAGGGGGGCACTGAAGCTTTCTTT. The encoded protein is CASGEGGTEAFF.

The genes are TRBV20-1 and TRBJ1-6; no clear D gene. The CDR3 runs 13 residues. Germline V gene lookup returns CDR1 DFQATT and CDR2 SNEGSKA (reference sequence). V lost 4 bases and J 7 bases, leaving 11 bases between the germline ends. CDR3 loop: CSATVGLNSPLHF. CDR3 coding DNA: TGCAGTGCTACCGTTGGGCTGAATTCACCCCTCCACTTT.

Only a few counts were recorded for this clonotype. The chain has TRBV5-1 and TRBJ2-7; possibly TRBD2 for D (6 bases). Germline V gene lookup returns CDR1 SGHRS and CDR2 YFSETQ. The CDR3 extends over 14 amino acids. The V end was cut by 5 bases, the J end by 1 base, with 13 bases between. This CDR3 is CASSWGRGSYEQYF. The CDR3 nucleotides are TGCGCCAGCAGTTGGGGACGGGGGTCCTACGAGCAGTACTTC. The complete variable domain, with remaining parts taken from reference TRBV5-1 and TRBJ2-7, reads KAGVTQTPRYLIKTRGQQVTLSCSPISGHRSVSWYQQTPGQGLQFLFEYFSETQRNKGNFPGRFSGRQFSNSRSEMNVSTLELGDSALYLCASSWGRGSYEQYFGPGTRLTVT.

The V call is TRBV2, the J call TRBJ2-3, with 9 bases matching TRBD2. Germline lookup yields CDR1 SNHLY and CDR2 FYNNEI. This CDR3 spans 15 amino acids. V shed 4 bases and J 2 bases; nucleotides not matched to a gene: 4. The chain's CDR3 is CASSGSGGHTDTQYF. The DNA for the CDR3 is TGTGCCAGCAGTGGGAGCGGGGGGCACACAGATACGCAGTATTTT. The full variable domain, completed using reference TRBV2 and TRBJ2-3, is EPEVTQTPSHQVTQMGQEVILRCVPISNHLYFYWYRQILGQKVEFLVSFYNNEISEKSEIFDDQFSVERPDGSNFTLKIRSTKLEDSAMYFCASSGSGGHTDTQYFGPGTRLTVL.

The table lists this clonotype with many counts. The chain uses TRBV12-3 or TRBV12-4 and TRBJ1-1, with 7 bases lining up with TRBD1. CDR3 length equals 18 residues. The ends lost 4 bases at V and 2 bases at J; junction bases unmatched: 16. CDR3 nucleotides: TGTGCCAGCAGTTCGACAGGGCGCTCATCCCCAGTCAACACTGAAGCTTTCTTT. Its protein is CASSSTGRSSPVNTEAFF.

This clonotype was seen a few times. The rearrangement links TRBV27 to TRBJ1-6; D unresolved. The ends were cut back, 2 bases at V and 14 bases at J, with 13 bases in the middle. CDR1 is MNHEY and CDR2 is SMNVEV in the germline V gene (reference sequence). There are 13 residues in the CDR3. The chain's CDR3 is CASSLRDTLSLHF. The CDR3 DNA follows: TGTGCCAGCAGTTTACGAGACACCTTATCCCTCCACTTT.

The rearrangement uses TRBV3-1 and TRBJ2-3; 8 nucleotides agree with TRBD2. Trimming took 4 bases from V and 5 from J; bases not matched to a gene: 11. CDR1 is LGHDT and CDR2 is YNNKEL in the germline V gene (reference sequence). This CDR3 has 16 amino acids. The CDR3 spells CASSLTGGGRLDTQYF. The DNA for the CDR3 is TGTGCCAGCAGCCTCACCGGCGGGGGGCGATTAGATACGCAGTATTTT.

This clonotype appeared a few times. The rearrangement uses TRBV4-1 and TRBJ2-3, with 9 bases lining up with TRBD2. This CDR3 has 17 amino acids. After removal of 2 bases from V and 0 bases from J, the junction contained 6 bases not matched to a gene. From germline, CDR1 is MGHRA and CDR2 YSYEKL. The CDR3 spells CASSQHLAGLSTDTQYF. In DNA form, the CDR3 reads TGCGCCAGCAGCCAACACCTAGCGGGGCTAAGCACAGATACGCAGTATTTT.

Here the CDR3 DNA reads TGCGCCAGCAGCTTGACTGGAACTTTCAATGAGCAGTTCTTC. Translating gives CASSLTGTFNEQFF. This chain links TRBV5-1 with TRBJ2-1; D is unclear. CDR1 and CDR2 from the germline V gene are SGHRS and YFSETQ. V lost 1 base to trimming and J lost 6 bases, with 11 bases between them. This CDR3 is 14 amino acids long.

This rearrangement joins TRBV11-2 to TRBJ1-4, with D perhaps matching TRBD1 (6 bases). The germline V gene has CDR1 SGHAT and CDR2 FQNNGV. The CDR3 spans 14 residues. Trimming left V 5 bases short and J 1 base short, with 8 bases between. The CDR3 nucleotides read TGTGCCAGCAGCCCGGACAGAACTAATGAAAAACTGTTTTTT. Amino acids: CASSPDRTNEKLFF.

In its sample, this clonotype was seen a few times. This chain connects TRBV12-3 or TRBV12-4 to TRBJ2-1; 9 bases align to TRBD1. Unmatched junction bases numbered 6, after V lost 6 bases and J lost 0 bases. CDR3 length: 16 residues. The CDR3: CASRPGTGSSYNEQFF. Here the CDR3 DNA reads TGTGCCAGCAGACCCGGGACAGGGAGCTCCTACAATGAGCAGTTCTTC.

The CDR3 sequence: CSARDLGLVGNQPQHF. CDR3 in DNA: TGCAGTGCTAGAGATCTAGGGCTGGTGGGCAATCAGCCCCAGCATTTT. The chain combines TRBV20-1 with TRBJ1-5; D call uncertain. Germline V gives CDR1 DFQATT, CDR2 SNEGSKA (reference sequence). The V end lost 0 bases, the J end lost 2 bases, and 14 bases lay between the germline ends. The CDR3 has 16 amino acids.

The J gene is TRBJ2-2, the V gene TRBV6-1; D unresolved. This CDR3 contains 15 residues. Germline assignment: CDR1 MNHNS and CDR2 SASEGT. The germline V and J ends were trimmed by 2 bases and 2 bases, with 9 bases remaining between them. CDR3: CASSEWAANTGELFF. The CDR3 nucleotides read TGTGCCAGCAGTGAATGGGCGGCAAACACCGGGGAGCTGTTTTTT.

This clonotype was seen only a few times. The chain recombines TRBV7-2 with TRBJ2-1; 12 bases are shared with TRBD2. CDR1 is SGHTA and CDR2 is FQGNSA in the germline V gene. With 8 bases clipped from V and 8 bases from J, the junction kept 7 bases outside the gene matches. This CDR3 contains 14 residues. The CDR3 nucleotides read TGTGCCAGCCTCCGGACTAGCGGGGCTGATGAGCAGTTCTTC. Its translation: CASLRTSGADEQFF. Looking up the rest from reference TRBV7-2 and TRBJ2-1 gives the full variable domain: GAGVSQSPSNKVTEKGKDVELRCDPISGHTALYWYRQSLGQGLEFLIYFQGNSAPDKSGLPSDRFSAERTGGSVSTLTIQRTQQEDSAVYLCASLRTSGADEQFFGPGTRLTVL.

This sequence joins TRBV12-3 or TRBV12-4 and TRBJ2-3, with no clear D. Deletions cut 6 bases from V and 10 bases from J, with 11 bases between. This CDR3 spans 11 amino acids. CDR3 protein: CASRLGLAQYF. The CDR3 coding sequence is TGTGCCAGCAGGCTAGGATTAGCGCAGTATTTT.

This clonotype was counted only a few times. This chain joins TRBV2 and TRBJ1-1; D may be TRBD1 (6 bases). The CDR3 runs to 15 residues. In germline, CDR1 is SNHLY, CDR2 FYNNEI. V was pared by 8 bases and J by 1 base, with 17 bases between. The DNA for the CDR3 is TGTGCCAGCTCCCCGCGGTGGGGGGCGAACACTGAAGCTTTCTTT. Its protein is CASSPRWGANTEAFF.

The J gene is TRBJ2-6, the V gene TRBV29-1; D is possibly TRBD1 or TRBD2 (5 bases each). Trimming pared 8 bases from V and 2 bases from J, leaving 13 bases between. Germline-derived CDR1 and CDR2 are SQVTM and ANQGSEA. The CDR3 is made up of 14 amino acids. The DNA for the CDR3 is TGCAGCTTCATGGGGGTAACTGGGGCCAACGTCCTGACTTTC. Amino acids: CSFMGVTGANVLTF.

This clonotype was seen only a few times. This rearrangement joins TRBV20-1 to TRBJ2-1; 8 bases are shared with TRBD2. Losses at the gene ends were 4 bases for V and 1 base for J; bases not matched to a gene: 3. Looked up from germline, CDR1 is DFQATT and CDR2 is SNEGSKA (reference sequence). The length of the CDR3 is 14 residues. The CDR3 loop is CSAIPGGSYNEQFF. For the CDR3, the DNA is TGCAGTGCTATTCCGGGGGGGTCCTACAATGAGCAGTTCTTC.

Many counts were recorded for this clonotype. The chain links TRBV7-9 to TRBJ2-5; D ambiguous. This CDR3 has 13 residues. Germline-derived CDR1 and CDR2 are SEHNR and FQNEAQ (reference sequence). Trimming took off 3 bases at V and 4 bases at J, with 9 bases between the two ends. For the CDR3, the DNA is TGTGCCAGCAGCTTGACGGGCCCAGAGACCCAGTACTTC. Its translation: CASSLTGPETQYF.